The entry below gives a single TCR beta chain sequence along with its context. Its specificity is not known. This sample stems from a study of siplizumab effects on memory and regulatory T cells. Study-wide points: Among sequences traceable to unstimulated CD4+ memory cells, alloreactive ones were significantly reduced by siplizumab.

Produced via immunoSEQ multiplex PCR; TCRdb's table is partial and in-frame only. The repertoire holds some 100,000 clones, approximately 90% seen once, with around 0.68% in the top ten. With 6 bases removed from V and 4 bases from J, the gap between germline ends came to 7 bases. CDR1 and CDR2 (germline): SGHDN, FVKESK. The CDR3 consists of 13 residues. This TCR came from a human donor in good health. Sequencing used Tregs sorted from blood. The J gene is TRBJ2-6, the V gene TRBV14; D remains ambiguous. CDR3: CASSSRGANVLTF. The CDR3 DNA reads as TGTGCCAGCAGTTCGCGGGGGGCCAACGTCCTGACTTTC.